The 4 T cell receptor beta chains below were found in one sample sequenced in a study of shared clonotypes between healthy human individuals. Assay used: immunoSEQ multiplex PCR; TCRdb lists only in-frame clones, some missing. The sample includes about 2 million clones, 90% to 95% of them seen just once. The source material was naive CD4+ T cells sorted from blood. This sample's subset: CD45RA+ positively selected. The receptors derive from a man between 18 and 35 years old in good health.

V and J are TRBV5-1 and TRBJ1-1, with TRBD1 as a possible D gene (6 bases). This CDR3 is built from 15 residues. CDR1 is SGHRS, CDR2 YFSETQ, per germline. V was trimmed by 1 base and J by 1 base, leaving 11 bases between them. CDR3 sequence reads: CASSLLSGQNTEAFF. Here the CDR3 DNA reads TGCGCCAGCAGCTTGTTGTCGGGACAGAACACTGAAGCTTTCTTT.

The sample holds one count of this clone. The rearrangement joins TRBV4-3 to TRBJ2-6; unclear D gene. The germline V and J ends were trimmed by 0 bases and 1 base, with 10 bases remaining between them. Germline values: CDR1 LGHNA, CDR2 YSLEER. This CDR3 is built from 17 residues. The CDR3 DNA follows: TGCGCCAGCAGCCAAGATCTGATAGTTTCTGGGGCCAACGTCCTGACTTTC. This sequence encodes CASSQDLIVSGANVLTF.

This chain joins TRBV10-2 and TRBJ2-7; 7 nucleotides agree with TRBD1. Germline trimming cut 7 bases from V and 4 bases from J; bases unmatched to any gene: 7. The CDR3 totals 13 residues. Germline-derived CDR1 and CDR2 are WSHSY and SAAADI. The CDR3 loop reads CASTRTGAYEQYF. The CDR3 DNA reads TGCGCCAGCACCCGGACAGGTGCGTACGAGCAGTACTTC.

The chain uses TRBV5-4 and TRBJ2-3; no clear D. There are 13 residues in the CDR3. V was cut by 3 bases and J by 0 bases, with 5 bases left in between. Germline loops: CDR1 SGHNT, CDR2 YYREEE (reference sequence). CDR3 nucleotide sequence: TGTGCCAGCAGCTCACTCAGCACAGATACGCAGTATTTT. Translating gives CASSSLSTDTQYF.